This TCR beta chain is from a study of T cells in Graves' hyperthyroidism and ophthalmopathy. TCR beta CDR3 regions were amplified from RNA. A first-round RT-PCR of the TCR CDR3 used the HTBI primer set. MiXCR was run by TCRdb on the multiplex PCR reads, yielding one entry per CDR3 protein. The profile shows 500,000 to 550,000 distinct CDR3 sequences, around 20% of them singletons. Diagnosis relied on clinical symptoms, serum thyroxine and TRAb, thyroid ultrasound and orbital computed tomography. The study, taken as a whole, reports: In validation, the model predicted ophthalmopathy. These predictions came a median approximately 6.5 months before onset.

This clonotype was recorded many times. Antigen unknown. The specimen sequenced was blood. This receptor was identified in a man aged 18-30 years with Graves' hyperthyroidism.

The CDR3 here is CASRARGYTEAFF. CDR3 sequence (DNA): TGTGCCAGCAGGGCCCGGGGCTACACTGAAGCTTTCTTT. The V gene is TRBV6-1, the J gene TRBJ1-1, with D possibly TRBD1 on 5 matching bases. Germline CDR1 and CDR2: MNHNS and SASEGT. The CDR3 runs 13 residues. The germline V and J ends were trimmed by 6 bases and 3 bases, with 11 bases remaining between them.